The 13 T cell receptor beta chains reported below all come from one sample, sequenced in a study of blood T cell repertoires in COVID-19. TCRdb keeps only in-frame clones here, not all; method: immunoSEQ multiplex PCR. Among around 230,000 clones listed, 82% were seen once. Material for sequencing was peripheral blood. These receptors came from a woman aged 55-69 years with active or convalescent COVID-19.

This chain links TRBV5-1 with TRBJ1-2, with 9 bases fitting TRBD1. The CDR3 contains 13 residues. Germline loops: CDR1 SGHRS, CDR2 YFSETQ. V lost 3 bases to trimming and J lost 7 bases; unmatched junction nucleotides: 4. CDR3 region: CASSSGTGSGYTF. Here the CDR3 DNA reads TGCGCCAGCAGCTCCGGGACAGGGAGTGGCTACACCTTC.

This rearrangement joins TRBV5-5 to TRBJ1-2; possibly TRBD1 for D (6 bases). The CDR3 is 15 amino acids. Trimming cost V 0 bases and J 4 bases, with 13 bases left between them. Germline CDR1 reads SGHKS; CDR2 reads YYEKEE (reference sequence). The CDR3 loop is CASSLEWGLGYGYTF. The CDR3 DNA reads as TGTGCCAGCAGCTTGGAATGGGGGCTTGGCTATGGCTACACCTTC.

This sequence joins TRBV27 and TRBJ2-1, with 7 bases matching TRBD1. The V gene's germline CDR1 is MNHEY and CDR2 SMNVEV (reference sequence). With V trimmed by 6 bases and J by 4 bases, 6 bases remained unmatched. This CDR3 contains 14 residues. CDR3 residues: CASRMGQPYNEQFF. Written as DNA, the CDR3 is TGTGCCAGCAGAATGGGACAGCCATACAATGAGCAGTTCTTC.

V usage is TRBV5-1 and J usage is TRBJ2-7; a weak D match, TRBD1 (6 bases). Per the germline V gene, CDR1 is SGHRS and CDR2 is YFSETQ. CDR3 size: 14 residues. Trimming removed 1 base from V and 6 bases from J, with 14 bases in between. In DNA, the CDR3 is TGCGCCAGCAGCTTGAGGCCCCAGGGGTCCGAGCAGTACTTC. Translating gives CASSLRPQGSEQYF.

The V call is TRBV5-8, the J call TRBJ2-5; 8 bases agree with TRBD2. Trimming cost V 3 bases and J 9 bases; bases outside gene matches: 16. CDR3 length: 16 residues. CDR1 and CDR2 (germline): SGHTS, YDEGEE. CDR3 in amino acids: CASSSPVAGRRGAQYF. In nucleotides, the CDR3 is TGTGCCAGCAGCTCCCCGGTGGCAGGTCGGCGGGGGGCCCAGTACTTC. Using reference TRBV5-8 and TRBJ2-5 for the parts outside the CDR3, the full variable domain is EAGVTQSPTHLIKTRGQQATLRCSPISGHTSVYWYQQALGLGLQFLLWYDEGEERNRGNFPPRFSGRQFPNYSSELNVNALELEDSALYLCASSSPVAGRRGAQYFGPGTRLLVL.

This chain links TRBV7-9 with TRBJ1-3; possibly TRBD1 for D (5 bases). Germline V lookup: CDR1 SEHNR, CDR2 FQNEAQ (reference sequence). This CDR3 spans 17 amino acids. Trimming removed 4 bases at V and 0 bases at J, with 16 bases between. The DNA of the CDR3 is TGTGCCAGCAGCTCGTCTCGGGGGTGGGCCTCTGGAAACACCATATATTTT. Amino acids: CASSSSRGWASGNTIYF.

The chain joins TRBV16 to TRBJ1-1, with D perhaps matching TRBD1 (5 bases). V lost 0 bases to trimming and J lost 11 bases, with 16 bases between them. This CDR3 comprises 14 residues. Germline V lookup: CDR1 KGHSY, CDR2 FQNENV. The CDR3 DNA reads TGTGCCAGCAGCCAATCAGGAGGGGTAAAAAGGGCTTTCTTT. Amino acid sequence: CASSQSGGVKRAFF.

The table lists this clone with a few counts. The same CDR3 is also encoded by other DNA sequences in this sample. V usage is TRBV27 and J usage is TRBJ2-1; 10 bases align to TRBD2. CDR1 and CDR2 (germline): MNHEY, SMNVEV (reference sequence). V shed 6 bases and J 2 bases; nucleotides not matched to a gene: 7. This CDR3 has 16 residues. CDR3 loop: CASSLIAGGPYNEQFF. CDR3 sequence (DNA): TGTGCCAGCAGCCTGATAGCGGGGGGACCCTACAATGAGCAGTTCTTC.

The chain carries TRBV30 and TRBJ1-2; 8 bases fit TRBD1. V lost 0 bases, J lost 4 bases, and 4 bases stayed unmatched. The CDR3 is 14 residues long. Germline lookup yields CDR1 GTSNPN and CDR2 SVGIG (reference sequence). The CDR3: CAWSVGGTGYGYTF. For the CDR3, the DNA is TGTGCCTGGAGTGTAGGCGGGACAGGCTATGGCTACACCTTC. The whole variable domain, filled in from reference TRBV30 and TRBJ1-2, reads SQTIHQWPATLVQPVGSPLSLECTVEGTSNPNLYWYRQAAGRGLQLLFYSVGIGQISSEVPQNLSASRPQDRQFILSSKKLLLSDSGFYLCAWSVGGTGYGYTFGSGTRLTVV.

V usage is TRBV19 and J usage is TRBJ1-3; 8 bases are shared with TRBD1. CDR3 length: 16 amino acids. CDR1 and CDR2 from the germline V gene are LNHDA and SQIVND (reference sequence). Trimming cost V 8 bases and J 3 bases; bases outside gene matches: 12. CDR3 in DNA: TGTGCCAGTGCAACTCCTACAGGGGGTAGTGGAAACACCATATATTTT. Protein sequence: CASATPTGGSGNTIYF.

This clone was recorded once. The CDR3 sequence: CASSLSREDEQFF. The CDR3 DNA sequence: TGTGCCAGCAGCTTAAGCAGGGAAGATGAGCAGTTCTTC. This chain joins TRBV7-3 and TRBJ2-1; D possibly corresponds to TRBD1 (5 bases). The V end was cut by 1 base, the J end by 8 bases, with 9 bases between. Germline loops: CDR1 SGHTA, CDR2 FQGTGA. This CDR3 is built from 13 residues. Full variable domain (outside the CDR3, taken from reference TRBV7-3 and TRBJ2-1): GAGVSQTPSNKVTEKGKYVELRCDPISGHTALYWYRQSLGQGPEFLIYFQGTGAADDSGLPNDRFFAVRPEGSVSTLKIQRTERGDSAVYLCASSLSREDEQFFGPGTRLTVL.

This sequence joins TRBV27 and TRBJ1-1, with no clear D. V lost 2 bases and J lost 0, with 7 bases in between. Germline assignment: CDR1 MNHEY and CDR2 SMNVEV (reference sequence). There are 14 residues in the CDR3. CDR3 sequence: CASSLGFMNTEAFF. DNA of the CDR3: TGTGCCAGCAGTTTAGGCTTCATGAACACTGAAGCTTTCTTT.

The rearrangement joins TRBV5-1 to TRBJ1-2; 8 nucleotides agree with TRBD1. This CDR3 spans 15 amino acids. The germline V gene encodes CDR1 SGHRS and CDR2 YFSETQ. J was trimmed by 8 bases and V by 0 bases; bases with no gene match: 9. For the CDR3, the DNA is TGCGCCAGCAGCTTGGGGGGGACAGGCCTTTGGGGCTACACCTTC. Translating it yields CASSLGGTGLWGYTF.